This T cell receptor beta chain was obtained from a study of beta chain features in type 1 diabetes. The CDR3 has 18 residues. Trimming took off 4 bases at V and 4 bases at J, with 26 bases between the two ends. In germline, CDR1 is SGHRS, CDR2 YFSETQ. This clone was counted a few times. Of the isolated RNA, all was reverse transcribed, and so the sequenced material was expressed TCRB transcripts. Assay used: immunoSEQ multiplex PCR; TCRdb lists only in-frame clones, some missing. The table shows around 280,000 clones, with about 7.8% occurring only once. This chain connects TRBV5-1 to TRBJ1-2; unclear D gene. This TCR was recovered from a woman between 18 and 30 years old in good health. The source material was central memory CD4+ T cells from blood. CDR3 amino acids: CASSAPEGSGFYGYGYTF. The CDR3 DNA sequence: TGCGCCAGCAGCGCCCCGGAAGGGTCCGGATTCTATGGCTATGGCTACACCTTC.